What follows are 23 T cell receptor beta chains derived from one specimen sequenced in a study of response to subunit inactivated influenza vaccine. TCRdb independently ran MiXCR on the RT-PCR reads; one entry per CDR3 protein. This table holds 500,000 to 700,000 distinct CDR3 sequences, less than 25% found once. These records were also assigned to another study, of T cells expressing NK-cell markers. That work contributes: The authors generated TCR beta cDNA through 5'RACE template switching with UMIs.

This sample comprised CD4+ T cells sorted from PBMCs, obtained roughly 13 days after vaccination. The origin of the receptors is a man aged 50 to 60 who received an inactivated influenza vaccine.

This clonotype was found a few times. V gene TRBV20-1 combines with J gene TRBJ2-6; D unresolved. With 5 bases removed from V and 0 bases from J, the gap between germline ends came to 5 bases. The V gene's germline CDR1 is DFQATT and CDR2 SNEGSKA (reference sequence). CDR3 length: 13 amino acids. The CDR3 is CSARVSGANVLTF. The CDR3 nucleotides read TGCAGTGCTCGAGTCTCTGGGGCCAACGTCCTGACTTTC.

V usage is TRBV23-1 and J usage is TRBJ2-1; no clear D gene. TRBV23-1 is annotated as an ORF whose role is uncertain. The CDR3 loop spans 17 amino acids. The ends were cut back, 4 bases at V and 4 bases at J, with 20 bases in the middle. This CDR3 reads CASSPSPGTPSYNEQFF. CDR3 nucleotides: TGCGCCAGCAGTCCGTCCCCCGGCACTCCAAGTTACAATGAGCAGTTCTTC.

J is TRBJ2-3 and V is TRBV7-2, with unresolved D. This CDR3 spans 12 amino acids. Germline CDR1 SGHTA, CDR2 FQGNSA. The germline V and J ends were trimmed by 5 bases and 6 bases, with 9 bases remaining between them. CDR3 sequence: CASSPDFDTQYF. The CDR3 DNA reads as TGTGCCAGCAGCCCCGACTTTGATACGCAGTATTTT.

This clonotype showed up many times. CDR3 nucleotide sequence: TGTGCCATCAGGGGTGGACAGGGGACTCCCGGCACAGATACGCAGTATTTT. Translation: CAIRGGQGTPGTDTQYF. V usage is TRBV10-3 and J usage is TRBJ2-3, with 9 bases aligning to TRBD1. The germline CDR1 and CDR2 sequences are ENHRY and SYGVKD. With 6 bases clipped from V and 1 base from J, the junction kept 11 bases outside the gene matches. The length of the CDR3 is 17 residues.

The V call is TRBV28, the J call TRBJ1-4, with TRBD1 matching 9 bases. V was clipped by 5 bases and J by 7 bases; unmatched bases: 8. Germline CDR1 MDHEN, CDR2 SYDVKM. CDR3 length: 15 amino acids. The CDR3 DNA follows: TGTGCCAGCAGTACCCCGGGACAGGGTACTGAAAAACTGTTTTTT. Amino acids: CASSTPGQGTEKLFF.

This clonotype was seen many times. This chain joins TRBV15 and TRBJ2-3; D is ambiguous. The CDR3 is 13 residues long. V lost 4 bases and J lost 3, with 8 bases in between. CDR1 and CDR2 from the germline V gene are LNHNV and YYDKDF (reference sequence). The chain's CDR3 is CATSTRQTDTQYF. CDR3 coding DNA: TGTGCCACCAGCACTCGACAAACAGATACGCAGTATTTT.

V and J are TRBV6-1 and TRBJ2-3; tentative D call: TRBD2 (6 bases). Trimming cost V 6 bases and J 6 bases, with 16 bases left between them. The germline gives CDR1 MNHNS, CDR2 SASEGT. CDR3 length: 14 residues. The CDR3 DNA follows: TGTGCCAGCAGGCGGCGGCGGGGATGGGATACGCAGTATTTT. It translates to CASRRRRGWDTQYF.

This clonotype was recorded at least ten times. In DNA, the CDR3 is TGCAGTGCTAGTGGACAGCCTCCCGCCCAGCATTTT. Its translation is CSASGQPPAQHF. The chain has TRBV20-1 and TRBJ1-5, with D maybe TRBD1 (6 bases). Germline values: CDR1 DFQATT, CDR2 SNEGSKA (reference sequence). V dropped 3 bases and J dropped 11 bases, with 14 bases sitting between them. The CDR3 has 12 amino acids.

This sequence joins TRBV20-1 and TRBJ2-3; TRBD2 matches 7 bases. The V gene's germline CDR1 is DFQATT and CDR2 SNEGSKA (reference sequence). The CDR3 spans 16 residues. V was clipped by 5 bases and J by 2 bases; unmatched bases: 13. CDR3 DNA: TGCAGTGCTGGGAGGATCCAGCGGGGATCCACAGATACGCAGTATTTT. It yields the protein CSAGRIQRGSTDTQYF.

This clonotype was picked up a small number of times. J is TRBJ1-2 and V is TRBV6-5, with D uncertain. The CDR3 spans 13 residues. The V gene's germline CDR1 is MNHEY and CDR2 SVGAGI. Between the trimmed V and J ends, which lost 4 bases and 1 base, there was a span of 7 bases. Here the CDR3 DNA reads TGTGCCAGCAGTTCTGCCCGTAACTATGGCTACACCTTC. Translating gives CASSSARNYGYTF.

The chain combines TRBV6-2 or TRBV6-3 with TRBJ2-4; 9 positions match TRBD1. The CDR3 covers 15 residues. Per germline, CDR1 MNHEY and CDR2 SVGEGT. The J segment lost 4 bases and the V segment lost 2 bases, leaving 3 bases of the junction unmatched. CDR3 region: CASSYAGTGKNIQYF. The CDR3 DNA follows: TGTGCCAGCAGTTACGCTGGGACAGGGAAAAACATTCAGTACTTC.

V is TRBV20-1 and J is TRBJ2-1, with 10 bases that match TRBD2. Trimming cost V 5 bases and J 2 bases; bases outside gene matches: 9. The CDR3 loop spans 16 amino acids. Germline V CDR1 and CDR2: DFQATT, SNEGSKA (reference sequence). In DNA, the CDR3 is TGCAGTGCTCTCCACCTAGCGGGAGAGGCCTACAATGAGCAGTTCTTC. Translating it yields CSALHLAGEAYNEQFF.

This clonotype was counted a few times. The CDR3 DNA reads as TGTGCCAGCAGTTACCTCCGGGGCAGCGGGGGGGCGTCGAACACCGGGGAGCTGTTTTTT. It codes for CASSYLRGSGGASNTGELFF. The chain carries TRBV6-2 or TRBV6-3 and TRBJ2-2, with 10 bases matching TRBD2. V shed 2 bases and J 0 bases; nucleotides not matched to a gene: 12. Germline CDR1 MNHEY, CDR2 SVGEGT. The CDR3 is made up of 20 amino acids.

The gene calls are TRBV3-1 and TRBJ2-2; D gene ambiguous. The CDR3 runs 14 residues. Germline V gene data show CDR1 as LGHDT and CDR2 as YNNKEL (reference sequence). V was trimmed by 1 base and J by 5 bases, leaving 8 bases between them. CDR3 nucleotide sequence: TGTGCCAGCAGCCAAGGGGGTTGGACCGGGGAGCTGTTTTTT. This gives the protein CASSQGGWTGELFF.

The V gene is TRBV5-8, the J gene TRBJ2-5; no clear D. The V and J ends lost 0 bases and 4 bases respectively, with 16 bases between them. The CDR3 has 16 amino acids. Germline loops: CDR1 SGHTS, CDR2 YDEGEE. CDR3 in DNA: TGTGCCAGCAGCTTGGGGGATAGGGCCAGGAGAGAGACCCAGTACTTC. Its translation is CASSLGDRARRETQYF.

The chain is built from TRBV6-1 and TRBJ2-7, with 7 bases identical to TRBD2. CDR1 is MNHNS, CDR2 SASEGT, per germline. This CDR3 spans 17 amino acids. J was trimmed by 1 base and V by 8 bases; bases with no gene match: 17. The CDR3 protein is CASRRARGVAFSYEQYF. CDR3 bases: TGTGCCAGCCGACGTGCCCGGGGGGTAGCATTTTCCTACGAGCAGTACTTC.

The chain has TRBV10-3 and TRBJ2-1, with D perhaps being TRBD1 or TRBD2 (5 bases each). Trimming removed 2 bases at V and 1 base at J, with 6 bases between. The CDR3 has 14 amino acids. Germline values: CDR1 ENHRY, CDR2 SYGVKD. CDR3 in DNA: TGTGCCATCAGTGAGGGGGGTTCCTACAATGAGCAGTTCTTC. Encoded protein: CAISEGGSYNEQFF.

The rearrangement joins TRBV15 to TRBJ1-1; D is unclear. V gave up 1 base and J gave up 5 bases, with 14 bases separating them. CDR1 is LNHNV and CDR2 is YYDKDF in the germline V gene (reference sequence). This CDR3 is built from 15 residues. The CDR3 DNA reads as TGTGCCACCAGCAGAGGTGATGGAGTTAGGACTGAAGCTTTCTTT. Protein sequence: CATSRGDGVRTEAFF.

This clonotype has just a few counts. The chain recombines TRBV18 with TRBJ2-7; the D gene is possibly TRBD1 (5 bases). This CDR3 spans 12 amino acids. CDR1 and CDR2 from the germline V gene are KGHSH and LQKENI. The ends were cut back, 5 bases at V and 4 bases at J, with 9 bases in the middle. Here the CDR3 DNA reads TGTGCCAGCTCATATGACAGTTACGAGCAGTACTTC. This codes for CASSYDSYEQYF.

V and J are TRBV27 and TRBJ2-7; tentatively, D is TRBD2 (6 bases). The CDR3 covers 13 residues. Germline V lookup: CDR1 MNHEY, CDR2 SMNVEV (reference sequence). With 5 bases removed from V and 6 bases from J, the gap between germline ends came to 14 bases. CDR3 in DNA: TGTGCCAGCAGTCCAAGGGTCGGGGGCGAGCAGTACTTC. Encoded protein: CASSPRVGGEQYF.

This clonotype has just a few counts. V is TRBV2 and J is TRBJ1-2; 8 bases map to TRBD1. Germline CDR1 and CDR2: SNHLY and FYNNEI. With V trimmed by 6 bases and J by 2 bases, 5 bases remained unmatched. This CDR3 has 14 residues. Written as DNA, the CDR3 is TGTGCCAGCAGCCCGGGACAGGCGAACTATGGCTACACCTTC. It specifies CASSPGQANYGYTF.

This clonotype was counted a few times. Sequence at one end of the junction differs from germline and may be a read error. The chain has TRBV5-1 and TRBJ2-1; 8 bases match TRBD2. This CDR3 comprises 16 residues. Per the germline V gene, CDR1 is SGHRS and CDR2 is YFSETQ. The CDR3, as DNA: TGCGCCAGCACCTTGGGGGACCTAGCGGGCTACAATGAGCAGTTCTTC. This codes for CASTLGDLAGYNEQFF.

V gene TRBV6-1 combines with J gene TRBJ2-6; possible D gene TRBD2, 6 bases. This CDR3 is built from 14 residues. Trimming removed 8 bases at V and 1 base at J, with 9 bases between. Germline CDR1 and CDR2: MNHNS and SASEGT. The CDR3 DNA reads as TGTGCCAGCGGAAGCGGGTCTGGGGCCAACGTCCTGACTTTC. Translating it yields CASGSGSGANVLTF.